Each of the 3 T cell receptor beta chains below was sequenced from the same sample in a study of T cell responses to AZD1222 COVID-19 vaccine. The data were produced by immunoSEQ multiplex PCR, yet TCRdb's version contains in-frame clones alone and is incomplete. The repertoire consists of 80,000 to 100,000 clones, with about 90% occurring once and the leading ten covering under 13%. Sequencing used peripheral blood, obtained on day 0 of MenACWY control vaccination. The receptors were gathered from an adult in good health.

This chain uses TRBV27 with TRBJ2-1; D is unclear. Germline V gene data show CDR1 as MNHEY and CDR2 as SMNVEV (reference sequence). There are 13 residues in the CDR3. V was clipped by 8 bases and J by 3 bases, with 11 bases between them. The CDR3 is CASGSGRYNEQFF. CDR3 bases: TGTGCCAGCGGTTCGGGCCGCTACAATGAGCAGTTCTTC.

This clone came up many times. Other DNA sequences in the sample encode the same CDR3. This sequence joins TRBV4-3 and TRBJ1-1; no clear D. CDR3 length equals 13 residues. Germline lookup yields CDR1 LGHNA and CDR2 YSLEER. Trimming removed 1 base at V and 1 base at J, with 4 bases between. CDR3 nucleotides: TGCGCCAGCAGCCAAGCTGGGAACACTGAAGCTTTCTTT. As protein: CASSQAGNTEAFF.

The V call is TRBV28, the J call TRBJ2-3, with TRBD2 as a possible D gene (5 bases). The CDR3 sequence is 13 residues long. V was clipped by 5 bases and J by 7 bases, with 13 bases between them. Germline assignment: CDR1 MDHEN and CDR2 SYDVKM. The CDR3 spells CASSRAVGYTQYF. The CDR3 bases are TGTGCCAGCAGTAGAGCGGTGGGGTATACGCAGTATTTT.